The text below deals with one TCR beta chain. Its antigen is undetermined. This specimen belongs to a study of CD8+ T cells in alopecia areata. Overall study results and limits: Scalp samples also contribute reads from the resident alphabeta T cells found in normal skin.

Isolation of CD4+ and CD8+ T cells from PBMCs was achieved by sorting. V lost 3 bases and J lost 0, with 6 bases in between. Germline lookup yields CDR1 SQVTM and CDR2 ANQGSEA. This CDR3 contains 13 residues. Sequencing used cDNA as its template, made by extracting RNA and reverse transcribing it. The repertoire was sequenced with immunoSEQ multiplex PCR; TCRdb's copy has only in-frame clones and lacks some. The sample records around 120,000 clones, 45% to 50% being singletons. The source is a human donor with alopecia areata. Sequencing was carried out using NKG2D-low CD8+ T cells sorted from blood. The chain has TRBV29-1 and TRBJ2-1; unclear D gene. The CDR3, as DNA: TGCAGCGTTGACAGAGTCTCCTACAATGAGCAGTTCTTC. It specifies CSVDRVSYNEQFF.